This is a list of T cell receptor beta chains from one sample in a study of T cell responses to AZD1222 COVID-19 vaccine. Generated by immunoSEQ multiplex PCR, the TCRdb table keeps only in-frame clones and is missing some. The profile shows about 130,000 clones, around 94% of them singletons. The material was peripheral blood, obtained on day 0 of AZD1222 vaccination. These receptor sequences come from an adult in good health. CDR3s include the opening cysteine and the closing phenylalanine or tryptophan. A D gene is named only where the DNA matches it firmly. Rows give clone size only sometimes, using once, few, many, or a class for an expanded clone.

>NA|TRBJ2-7|NA|TRBV15
TGTGCCACCAGCAGAGAATGGGGAAACTACGAGCAGTACTTC
CATSREWGNYEQYF
>NA|TRBJ1-6|TRBD1|TRBV2
TGTGCCAGCAGTGAGGAGACAGGGGATATATCACCCCTCCACTTT
CASSEETGDISPLHF
>NA|TRBJ1-1|TRBD1|TRBV29-1
TGCAGCGTTAGGGACAGTGAAGCTTTCTTT
CSVRDSEAFF
>NA|TRBJ1-1|TRBD1|TRBV9
TGTGCCAGCAGCCCATATAATAGGGGACAGCACTCGAACACTGAAGCTTTCTTT
CASSPYNRGQHSNTEAFF
>NA|TRBJ2-7|TRBD1|TRBV28
TGTGCCAGCAGTTCACAGAAACAAGGACAGGGAGGAGAAAGGGTCTACGAGCAGTACTTC
CASSSQKQGQGGERVYEQYF
>once|TRBJ2-4|TRBD2|TRBV6-5
TGTGCCAGCACCGGGACTAGCTTCGCCAAAAACATTCAGTACTTC
CASTGTSFAKNIQYF
>NA|TRBJ2-3|TRBD2|TRBV7-6
TGTGCCAGCAGCCTTTCGGGGGGTAGCGGGCATACGCAGTATTTT
CASSLSGGSGHTQYF
>once|TRBJ1-6|NA|TRBV7-9
TGTGCCAGCCTTGGAGGGGCTTTGAATAATTCACCCCTCCACTTT
CASLGGALNNSPLHF
>NA|TRBJ1-1|NA|TRBV4-3
TGCGCCAGCAGCCAAGGCTATGTTGGACAGAGTAACACTGAAGCTTTCTTT
CASSQGYVGQSNTEAFF
>few|TRBJ2-3|TRBD2|TRBV28
TGTGCCAGCAGTTCACCCTTTGGACTAGCGGACACAGATACGCAGTATTTT
CASSSPFGLADTDTQYF
>NA|TRBJ2-7|NA|TRBV29-1
TGCAGCGGCGGCAACGGGAGAGGCTACGAGCAGTACTTC
CSGGNGRGYEQYF
>NA|TRBJ2-1|TRBD2|TRBV5-1
TGCGCCAGCAGCTTTAGTACTAGCGTCAATGAGCAGTTCTTC
CASSFSTSVNEQFF
>once|TRBJ2-7|TRBD1|TRBV6-5
TGTGCCAGCAGTTACGACAGGGGGGCCTACGAGCAGTACTTC
CASSYDRGAYEQYF
>NA|TRBJ2-3|NA|TRBV19
TGTGCCAGTAGTGTTTATGGGACGGAAATCACAGATACGCAGTATTTT
CASSVYGTEITDTQYF
>NA|TRBJ2-7|NA|TRBV12-3/TRBV12-4
TGTGCCAGCAGTTTAAGGCCAGTCTACGAGCAGTACTTC
CASSLRPVYEQYF
>NA|TRBJ2-2|NA|TRBV19
TGTGCCAGTAAGCTGGACGCGAACACCGGGGAGCTGTTTTTT
CASKLDANTGELFF
>NA|TRBJ1-6|NA|TRBV5-1
TGCGCCAGCAGCTTCAAGATGGGTTCACCCCTCCACTTT
CASSFKMGSPLHF
>NA|TRBJ2-1|NA|TRBV29-1
TGCAGCGTCGCGACAGGCGTCCATAATGAGCAGTTCTTC
CSVATGVHNEQFF
>NA|TRBJ2-2|NA|TRBV2
TGTGCCAGCAGTGAAGGTCTGGGTTTGTCTTACACCGGGGAGCTGTTTTTT
CASSEGLGLSYTGELFF
>NA|TRBJ2-2|TRBD2|TRBV7-9
TGTGCCAGCAGTTCTGGGACTAGCGACTACCTGAACACCGGGGAGCTGTTTTTT
CASSSGTSDYLNTGELFF
>NA|TRBJ2-3|TRBD1|TRBV5-4
TGTGCCAGCAGCTTGGCCGGGGACAGGCTGAAAGATACGCAGTATTTT
CASSLAGDRLKDTQYF
>NA|TRBJ2-1|NA|TRBV27
TGTGCCAGCAGTTTATCCAAATACAATGAGCAGTTCTTC
CASSLSKYNEQFF
>NA|TRBJ2-3|TRBD1|TRBV3-1/TRBV3-2
TGTGCCAGCAGCCTGGGACAGGGGTTGGATACGCAGTATTTT
CASSLGQGLDTQYF
>NA|TRBJ2-7|TRBD2|TRBV6-6
TGTGCCAGCAGTCCTCTAGGGACTAGCGGGAGATACGAGCAGTACTTC
CASSPLGTSGRYEQYF
>NA|TRBJ2-1|TRBD2|TRBV2
TGTGCCAGCGAGGAGGGAGGGCCTGTAAATGAGCAGTTCTTC
CASEEGGPVNEQFF
>NA|TRBJ1-5|NA|TRBV29-1
TGCAGCGTCAGGTGGGGGAGCAATCAGCCCCAGCATTTT
CSVRWGSNQPQHF
>NA|TRBJ1-1|TRBD1|TRBV6-6
TGTGCCAGCAGTCGGGGACAGGGCGAAATTCAGAACACTGAAGCTTTCTTT
CASSRGQGEIQNTEAFF
>NA|TRBJ1-2|NA|TRBV4-1
TGCGCCAGCAGCCAAGGGTATGGCTACACCTTC
CASSQGYGYTF
>once|TRBJ1-5|TRBD1|TRBV19
TGTGCCAGTAGTATTAAGCCGGACAGGGGCCGAGTGCCCCAGCATTTT
CASSIKPDRGRVPQHF
>NA|TRBJ2-5|TRBD1|TRBV13
TGTGCCAGCACCCAGGGGGCGTGGGAAGAGACCCAGTACTTC
CASTQGAWEETQYF
>NA|TRBJ2-1|NA|TRBV27
TGTGCCAGCAGTATAGGGAGTAGCGGTTACAATGAGCAGTTCTTC
CASSIGSSGYNEQFF